This passage covers 18 T cell receptor beta chains from one sample sequenced in a study of T cells after yellow fever vaccination. One entry per CDR3 protein, called by TCRdb with MiXCR from the 5' RACE reads. The repertoire holds roughly 310,000 distinct CDR3 sequences, with 7.5% to 9% as singletons. This specimen was PBMCs, taken on the day of the first yellow fever vaccination. The source of these receptors is a man in his late teens or twenties who received the YFV17D yellow fever vaccine.

This clonotype was seen only a few times. The rearrangement uses TRBV29-1 and TRBJ2-2, with 8 bases that match TRBD2. The CDR3 loop spans 14 amino acids. V lost 6 bases, J lost 2 bases, and 5 bases stayed unmatched. Germline loops: CDR1 SQVTM, CDR2 ANQGSEA. In DNA, the CDR3 is TGCAGCGTAGAGACTAGCGTAAACACCGGGGAGCTGTTTTTT. Translation gives CSVETSVNTGELFF.

This clonotype was recorded at least ten times. The chain links TRBV12-3 or TRBV12-4 to TRBJ2-5; 8 bases are shared with TRBD2. CDR3 length equals 15 residues. J gave up 5 bases and V 6 bases, and 11 bases lay outside the gene matches. CDR3 amino acids: CASRGKRGSWETQYF. For the CDR3, the DNA is TGTGCCAGCAGGGGGAAGCGGGGGAGCTGGGAGACCCAGTACTTC.

This clonotype was counted ten times or more. V and J are TRBV29-1 and TRBJ1-4; D not certain. V lost 8 bases and J 5 bases, leaving 12 bases between the germline ends. CDR1 is SQVTM and CDR2 is ANQGSEA in the germline V gene. The CDR3 runs to 12 residues. The CDR3 reads CSRRVSNEKLFF. CDR3 nucleotides: TGCAGCCGGCGGGTCTCGAATGAAAAACTGTTTTTT. The whole variable domain, filled in from reference TRBV29-1 and TRBJ1-4, reads SAVISQKPSRDICQRGTSLTIQCQVDSQVTMMFWYRQQPGQSLTLIATANQGSEATYESGFVIDKFPISRPNLTFSTLTVSNMSPEDSSIYLCSRRVSNEKLFFGSGTQLSVL.

V usage is TRBV24-1 and J usage is TRBJ2-2; D may correspond to TRBD1 or TRBD2 (6 bases each). CDR3 length equals 13 residues. Germline V gene sequence: CDR1 KGHDR, CDR2 SFDVKD. With 7 bases removed from V and 6 bases from J, the gap between germline ends came to 11 bases. The CDR3 protein is CATSAGGAGELFF. The CDR3 DNA is TGTGCCACCAGCGCCGGGGGCGCCGGGGAGCTGTTTTTT.

This clonotype was recorded a few times. This chain connects TRBV12-3 or TRBV12-4 to TRBJ1-6; D unresolved. The V and J ends lost 10 bases and 0 bases respectively, with 7 bases between them. This CDR3 comprises 13 residues. CDR3 DNA: TGTGCCACGGGGATCTCCTATAATTCACCCCTCCACTTT. Its translation: CATGISYNSPLHF.

This clonotype was picked up many times. The chain employs TRBV20-1 and TRBJ2-7; 8 bases align to TRBD2. Germline V gene sequence: CDR1 DFQATT, CDR2 SNEGSKA (reference sequence). With V trimmed by 6 bases and J by 2 bases, 9 bases remained unmatched. CDR3 size: 14 residues. CDR3 nucleotides: TGCAGTGCATTGAGCGGGGGCCTGACCTACGAGCAGTACTTC. Translated, it gives CSALSGGLTYEQYF.

In this sample, this clonotype turned up a few times. The chain employs TRBV7-9 and TRBJ2-1; D ambiguous. V dropped 7 bases and J dropped 8 bases, with 6 bases sitting between them. Germline V gives CDR1 SEHNR, CDR2 FQNEAQ (reference sequence). The CDR3 has 10 residues. The CDR3 protein is CASTPHEQFF. The CDR3 DNA is TGTGCCAGCACCCCTCATGAGCAGTTCTTC.

This clonotype occurred many times. The chain carries TRBV27 and TRBJ1-5; D is unclear. Germline values: CDR1 MNHEY, CDR2 SMNVEV (reference sequence). V lost 2 bases, J lost 4 bases, and 6 bases lay in between. The CDR3 covers 13 residues. Written as DNA, the CDR3 is TGTGCCAGCAGTTTAAAAACGAATCAGCCCCAGCATTTT. Protein sequence: CASSLKTNQPQHF.

The rearrangement links TRBV3-1 to TRBJ2-7, with TRBD1 as a possible D gene (6 bases). The germline CDR1 and CDR2 sequences are LGHDT and YNNKEL (reference sequence). V was cut by 4 bases and J by 0 bases, with 13 bases left in between. The CDR3 is 15 residues long. This CDR3 reads CASSPLSGASYEQYF. CDR3 bases: TGTGCCAGCAGCCCCCTTTCAGGGGCCTCCTACGAGCAGTACTTC.

This chain joins TRBV28 and TRBJ2-1; 9 bases fit TRBD2. Germline V lookup: CDR1 MDHEN, CDR2 SYDVKM. CDR3 length equals 15 residues. J was trimmed by 15 bases and V by 3 bases; bases with no gene match: 15. CDR3 amino acids: CASSFRSQGGGGLFF. The CDR3 DNA reads TGTGCCAGCAGTTTCAGAAGCCAGGGCGGGGGGGGATTGTTCTTC.

This clonotype was counted a few times. The chain carries TRBV19 and TRBJ2-3, with a possible D match to TRBD2 (5 bases). Trimming pared 2 bases from V and 3 bases from J, leaving 6 bases between. From germline, CDR1 is LNHDA and CDR2 SQIVND (reference sequence). This CDR3 has 13 residues. The CDR3, as DNA: TGTGCCAGTAGTATACGGGGTACAGATACGCAGTATTTT. It codes for CASSIRGTDTQYF.

The table lists this clonotype with many counts. This sequence joins TRBV7-2 and TRBJ2-3; D may correspond to TRBD1 or TRBD2 (5 bases each). The germline V gene encodes CDR1 SGHTA and CDR2 FQGNSA. This CDR3 region has 13 residues. With 5 bases removed from V and 6 bases from J, the gap between germline ends came to 12 bases. CDR3 in amino acids: CASSPSWGDTQYF. CDR3 DNA: TGTGCCAGCAGCCCCTCCTGGGGGGATACGCAGTATTTT.

This rearrangement joins TRBV4-1 to TRBJ1-2; the D gene is possibly TRBD1 (6 bases). This CDR3 comprises 16 residues. The germline V gene has CDR1 MGHRA and CDR2 YSYEKL. Trimming left V 0 bases short and J 0 bases short, with 11 bases between. CDR3 in DNA: TGCGCCAGCAGCCAAGAATCAGGGGCCTCTAACTATGGCTACACCTTC. Translation: CASSQESGASNYGYTF.

This chain links TRBV15 with TRBJ2-3; D might be TRBD2 (6 bases). The CDR3 is 17 amino acids. V gave up 2 bases and J gave up 2 bases, with 17 bases separating them. The germline CDR1 and CDR2 sequences are LNHNV and YYDKDF (reference sequence). The CDR3 loop reads CATSRLPPRGTTDTQYF. The CDR3 DNA reads TGTGCCACCAGCAGACTTCCACCCCGGGGGACCACAGATACGCAGTATTTT.

This clonotype has a handful of counts. The chain combines TRBV27 with TRBJ2-5; no definite D call. Trimming removed 7 bases at V and 5 bases at J, with 14 bases between. CDR3 size: 13 residues. The V gene's germline CDR1 is MNHEY and CDR2 SMNVEV (reference sequence). The CDR3 DNA is TGTGCCAGCATAGGACCCAGGCGGGAGACCCAGTACTTC. Protein sequence: CASIGPRRETQYF.

The genes are TRBV5-4 and TRBJ2-3; possibly TRBD2 for D (5 bases). V was clipped by 3 bases and J by 1 base, with 12 bases between them. The germline V gene encodes CDR1 SGHNT and CDR2 YYREEE (reference sequence). The CDR3 has 15 residues. This CDR3 reads CASSSDGGGTDTQYF. The DNA of the CDR3 is TGTGCCAGCAGCTCGGACGGAGGCGGCACAGATACGCAGTATTTT.

This clonotype was counted between two and nine times. The chain couples TRBV4-1 to TRBJ2-7, with 12 positions matching TRBD1. Germline CDR1 reads MGHRA; CDR2 reads YSYEKL. J gave up 4 bases and V 4 bases, and 8 bases lay outside the gene matches. There are 16 residues in the CDR3. In DNA form, the CDR3 reads TGCGCCAGCAGCCCGGGGCCGGGACAGGGGGCATACGAGCAGTACGTC. Protein: CASSPGPGQGAYEQYV.

This sequence joins TRBV7-3 and TRBJ2-1; D possibly matches TRBD1 or TRBD2 (7 bases each). The CDR3 has 15 residues. V was shortened by 4 bases and J by 6 bases, with 16 bases between the two germline ends. The germline gives CDR1 SGHTA, CDR2 FQGTGA. The CDR3 reads CASSWGGTVFNEQFF. The CDR3 DNA is TGTGCCAGCAGCTGGGGAGGGACAGTGTTCAATGAGCAGTTCTTC.